The rows below give T cell receptor beta chains drawn from one sample of a study of blood T cell repertoires in COVID-19. Measured with immunoSEQ multiplex PCR; TCRdb has only the in-frame clones, and not every one. The data contain 120,000 to 150,000 clones, roughly 76% of them singletons. The sequencing sample was made of peripheral blood. Source of these receptors: a human donor with acute or convalescent COVID-19. The donor label of this sample is uncertain. Each CDR3 is given with its conserved first and last residue. D genes are given only for firm matches. Clone size is not always given. Where it is, it says once, few, many or a class for expanded clones.

DNA	CDR3	V	J	D	size
TGTGCCAGCAGCCAACTAGGGACAGGAAGCACTGAAGCTTTCTTT	CASSQLGTGSTEAFF	TRBV3-1/TRBV3-2	TRBJ1-1	TRBD1	-
TGTGCCAGCAGTCTGAGAGGACAGTTAGGCGATGGCTACACCTTC	CASSLRGQLGDGYTF	TRBV13	TRBJ1-2	-	-
TGTGCCAGCAGTTGGGGCTACAATTCACCCCTCCACTTT	CASSWGYNSPLHF	TRBV27	TRBJ1-6	-	-
TGTGCCTCCTGGGACAGGGACCATTATGGCTACACCTTC	CASWDRDHYGYTF	TRBV19	TRBJ1-2	TRBD1	few
TGTGCCAGCAGCGCCGGGACAGGGGACCTCTACGAGCAGTACTTC	CASSAGTGDLYEQYF	TRBV9	TRBJ2-7	TRBD1	-
TGTGCCAGCAGCCTTGACATAGTTAATGAAAAACTGTTTTTT	CASSLDIVNEKLFF	TRBV7-9	TRBJ1-4	-	-
TGCGCCAGCAGCCTCTTGAGGAACACTGAAGCTTTCTTT	CASSLLRNTEAFF	TRBV5-1	TRBJ1-1	-	-
TGTGCCAGCAGTTCCCAAGGAAACACCATATATTTT	CASSSQGNTIYF	TRBV12-3/TRBV12-4	TRBJ1-3	-	-
TGTGCCAGCAGCGACAAGAGCACTAATGAAAAACTGTTTTTT	CASSDKSTNEKLFF	TRBV4-2	TRBJ1-4	-	-
TGTGCCAGCTCCTTCCGGGAAGACAATGGCTACACCTTC	CASSFREDNGYTF	TRBV18	TRBJ1-2	-	-
TGTGCCAGCAGCTTAGGAACAGTCTCTGGAAACACCATATATTTT	CASSLGTVSGNTIYF	TRBV7-6	TRBJ1-3	-	-
TGTGCCAGTAAGATCTCCGGGTATAATTCACCCCTCCACTTT	CASKISGYNSPLHF	TRBV19	TRBJ1-6	-	-
TGTGCCAGCAGCATTCAGGGTCTACCACATGGCTACACCTTC	CASSIQGLPHGYTF	TRBV7-2	TRBJ1-2	-	-
TGTGCCAGCAGCCCCCGACAGGGTAGGACTGAAGCTTTCTTT	CASSPRQGRTEAFF	TRBV3-1/TRBV3-2	TRBJ1-1	TRBD1	-
TGTGCCAGCAGCTTAGTCCAGGCGGAGACCCAGTACTTC	CASSLVQAETQYF	TRBV7-2	TRBJ2-5	-	-
TGTGCCAGCAGCCGTTACAGCTACCAGGATGAAAAACTGTTTTTT	CASSRYSYQDEKLFF	TRBV5-6	TRBJ1-4	-	once
TGTGCCAGCAGCCCCCTCCGGGGAAGGTCCTATAATTCACCCCTCCACTTT	CASSPLRGRSYNSPLHF	TRBV11-2	TRBJ1-6	-	-
TGTGCCAGCTCACCACCGACTCAAGAAAAACTGTTTTTT	CASSPPTQEKLFF	TRBV18	TRBJ1-4	-	-
TGTGCCAGCAGCTTAGGAGCGGGGACAGATACGCAGTATTTT	CASSLGAGTDTQYF	TRBV7-3	TRBJ2-3	TRBD2	-
TGCGCCAGCAGCCAGCCAGGACAGTCCCCGGGCAATGAGCAGTTCTTC	CASSQPGQSPGNEQFF	TRBV4-1	TRBJ2-1	-	-
TGTGCCACCAGCAGAGGTGGGGGGAAGGACATTCAGTACTTC	CATSRGGGKDIQYF	TRBV15	TRBJ2-4	-	-
TGTGCCAGTAGCAAGATAAAAGGACTAGTATACAATGAGCAGTTCTTC	CASSKIKGLVYNEQFF	TRBV19	TRBJ2-1	TRBD2	-
TGTGCCAGCAGCGTAGAACAGGGCCCTAACTATGGCTACACCTTC	CASSVEQGPNYGYTF	TRBV9	TRBJ1-2	-	few
TGTGCCAGCTCACCATCCCGGGACAGGGGAACTGAAGCTTTCTTT	CASSPSRDRGTEAFF	TRBV18	TRBJ1-1	TRBD1	-
TGTGCCAGCAGCTTAGGGGGCGATGAAGCTTTCTTT	CASSLGGDEAFF	TRBV11-3	TRBJ1-1	-	few
TGTGCCAGCTCACTCTTTGAGAGGAGGGTCGGGACTGAAGCTTTCTTT	CASSLFERRVGTEAFF	TRBV18	TRBJ1-1	-	-
TGTGCCAGCAGCCAAGTGGCGGGGGGCACTGAAGCTTTCTTT	CASSQVAGGTEAFF	TRBV3-1/TRBV3-2	TRBJ1-1	-	-
TGTGCCAGCAGTTATACAGGGAACACTGAAGCTTTCTTT	CASSYTGNTEAFF	TRBV28	TRBJ1-1	-	-
TGTGCCACCAGCCCCTCGGGGACAGCTAGGAAGGGGGGCTACACCTTC	CATSPSGTARKGGYTF	TRBV24-1	TRBJ1-2	TRBD1	-
TGTGCCAGCAGCCAACCCAGGGGGCCAGAAGAGACCCAGTACTTC	CASSQPRGPEETQYF	TRBV3-1/TRBV3-2	TRBJ2-5	TRBD1	-
TGTGCCAGCTCACCTCAACTGGACACGAACTCTGGAAACACCATATATTTT	CASSPQLDTNSGNTIYF	TRBV18	TRBJ1-3	-	few
TGCAGTGCTAGTGTCAGTGGCAGCAATCAGCCCCAGCATTTT	CSASVSGSNQPQHF	TRBV20-1	TRBJ1-5	-	-
TGTGCCAGCAATAGACAGAAGAACACTGAAGCTTTCTTT	CASNRQKNTEAFF	TRBV2	TRBJ1-1	-	-
TGTGCCAGCAGTCCAGACAGTAACTATGGCTACACCTTC	CASSPDSNYGYTF	TRBV6-5	TRBJ1-2	-	many
TGTGCCACCAGCTCCCGGGACAGCGAACTACATGGCTACACCTTC	CATSSRDSELHGYTF	TRBV15	TRBJ1-2	TRBD1	-
TGTGCCATCAGTGAGGAGGATAGCGGGGTGGCCTACAATGAGCAGTTCTTC	CAISEEDSGVAYNEQFF	TRBV10-3	TRBJ2-1	TRBD2	-
TGCGCCAGCAGCCGGGGACTAGAAGATGAGCAGTTCTTC	CASSRGLEDEQFF	TRBV5-1	TRBJ2-1	TRBD2	few
TGTGCCACCAGGACAGCGAACACCGGGGAGCTGTTTTTT	CATRTANTGELFF	TRBV19	TRBJ2-2	-	-
TGTGCCAGCAGCGGTGGCGGGTCTGGTAATGAAAAACTGTTTTTT	CASSGGGSGNEKLFF	TRBV2	TRBJ1-4	-	-
TGCGCCAGCAGCTTGGCTGTTACTAGCGGGTCCACAGATACGCAGTATTTT	CASSLAVTSGSTDTQYF	TRBV5-1	TRBJ2-3	TRBD2	-
TGTGCCTGGAGTCCTGACAGGGCCCTGAACACTGAAGCTTTCTTT	CAWSPDRALNTEAFF	TRBV30	TRBJ1-1	TRBD1	-